The 30 T cell receptor beta chains listed next were all sequenced from one sample in a study of T cell responses to AZD1222 COVID-19 vaccine (dated by TCRdb to the early 2020s). The sample's time point label is to be understood as: baseline before first vaccination. Library preparation was by the immunoSEQ multiplex PCR assay. TCRdb retrieved this table from immuneACCESS and kept in-frame rearrangements only. Not all clones are present; in checked studies, unresolved V genes account for under half, and no reason is known for the remainder. This sample gives about 100,000 clones in total; about 88% of them show up just once. About 1.7% of the sample is taken by the ten largest. Specimen: peripheral blood, collected on day 0 of AZD1222 vaccination. Receptor source: an adult in good health.

The chain has TRBV7-8 and TRBJ1-2, with D unclear. Germline values: CDR1 SGHVS, CDR2 FQNEAQ. There are 13 residues in the CDR3. V was shortened by 2 bases and J by 8 bases, with 12 bases between the two germline ends. CDR3 sequence (DNA): TGTGCCAGCAGCTTATTGGGTCGGGGAGGCTACACCTTC. Translating gives CASSLLGRGGYTF.

This chain uses TRBV4-1 with TRBJ2-7; D is perhaps TRBD1 (6 bases). CDR3 length: 16 residues. The V and J ends lost 3 bases and 0 bases respectively, with 15 bases between them. Germline assignment: CDR1 MGHRA and CDR2 YSYEKL. CDR3 region: CASSHGQQVSSYEQYF. The CDR3 nucleotides are TGCGCCAGCAGCCATGGACAGCAAGTCTCCTCCTACGAGCAGTACTTC.

The CDR3, as DNA: TGTGCCAGCAGCTTGGAATGGGCTGAAAAACTGTTTTTT. Its protein product is CASSLEWAEKLFF. This rearrangement joins TRBV5-5 to TRBJ1-4; D not resolved. The CDR3 runs to 13 residues. Germline-derived CDR1 and CDR2 are SGHKS and YYEKEE (reference sequence). V lost 0 bases and J lost 7, with 7 bases in between.

The chain couples TRBV6-5 to TRBJ1-1; D unclear. This CDR3 comprises 16 residues. The V end lost 2 bases, the J end lost 2 bases, and 15 bases lay between the germline ends. Germline values: CDR1 MNHEY, CDR2 SVGAGI. CDR3 in amino acids: CASSYVGVAPNTEAFF. CDR3 nucleotide sequence: TGTGCCAGCAGTTACGTCGGGGTGGCCCCTAACACTGAAGCTTTCTTT.

V is TRBV7-2 and J is TRBJ2-2, with D tentatively TRBD1 or TRBD2 (6 bases each). Deletions cut 3 bases from V and 7 bases from J, with 18 bases between. CDR1 is SGHTA and CDR2 is FQGNSA in the germline V gene. The CDR3 is 16 amino acids. The CDR3 sequence is CASSFEAGGRGGELFF. The CDR3 bases are TGTGCCAGCAGCTTCGAGGCCGGGGGCCGAGGCGGGGAGCTGTTTTTT.

About this clone: One end of the junction does not line up with germline, which may come from a read error. The J gene is TRBJ1-5, the V gene TRBV5-6; the D is unclear. The CDR3 totals 12 residues. CDR1 SGHDT and CDR2 YYEEEE come from the germline V gene. The CDR3 is CASSLRNRPQHF. CDR3 bases: TGTGCCAGCAGCTTGCGTAATCGGCCCCAGCATTTT.

The chain carries TRBV24-1 and TRBJ1-4; 7 bases fit TRBD1. There are 15 residues in the CDR3. V was pared by 2 bases and J by 8 bases, with 7 bases of the junction left unmatched. Germline values: CDR1 KGHDR, CDR2 SFDVKD. CDR3 DNA sequence: TGTGCCACCAGTGATTCCCGACAGGGTAGCGAAAAACTGTTTTTT. Translated, it gives CATSDSRQGSEKLFF.

The J gene is TRBJ2-7, the V gene TRBV4-3; D is perhaps TRBD1 (5 bases). Per germline, CDR1 LGHNA and CDR2 YSLEER. Trimming removed 6 bases at V and 5 bases at J, with 17 bases between. The CDR3 totals 14 residues. The CDR3 DNA is TGCGCCAGCAGTCTAGGAATGGGGCTCAACGAGCAGTACTTC. As protein: CASSLGMGLNEQYF.

On this clone: Germline and junction disagree at one end, which may indicate a read error. This chain joins TRBV27 and TRBJ2-1; D remains unclear. There are 14 residues in the CDR3. Germline-derived CDR1 and CDR2 are MNHEY and SMNVEV (reference sequence). The CDR3 loop is CASSWYSSHNEQFF. CDR3 nucleotides: TGTGCCAGCAGTTGGTATAGCTCCCACAATGAGCAGTTCTTC.

The chain carries TRBV5-1 and TRBJ1-1; TRBD1 agrees at 7 bases. The CDR3 consists of 19 residues. J was trimmed by 2 bases and V by 4 bases; bases with no gene match: 20. The germline gives CDR1 SGHRS, CDR2 YFSETQ. As DNA, the CDR3 is TGCGCCAGCAGCCACCCACAGGGGCTTAGCCCCGCAAGAAACACTGAAGCTTTCTTT. It specifies CASSHPQGLSPARNTEAFF.

This clone was picked up one time. The chain uses TRBV28 and TRBJ2-1; the D gene is possibly TRBD2 (5 bases). The CDR3 has 14 amino acids. Germline V lookup: CDR1 MDHEN, CDR2 SYDVKM. The V gene lost 5 bases and the J gene lost 4 bases, with 12 bases spanning the gap. CDR3 residues: CASSPRERYNEQFF. The CDR3, as DNA: TGTGCCAGCAGTCCGAGGGAGAGGTACAATGAGCAGTTCTTC.

The chain employs TRBV18 and TRBJ2-1; tentative D call: TRBD2 (6 bases). V lost 3 bases and J 6 bases, leaving 12 bases between the germline ends. This CDR3 spans 14 amino acids. Germline CDR1 and CDR2: KGHSH and LQKENI. The CDR3 DNA is TGTGCCAGCTCACCCCGGCTAGCGCTCAATGAGCAGTTCTTC. Residues: CASSPRLALNEQFF.

This sequence joins TRBV18 and TRBJ2-5, with 9 bases identical to TRBD1. Per the germline V gene, CDR1 is KGHSH and CDR2 is LQKENI. Trimming cost V 1 base and J 2 bases; bases outside gene matches: 8. The CDR3 has 17 residues. CDR3 in amino acids: CASSPRSDRGGQETQYF. The CDR3 nucleotides read TGTGCCAGCTCACCACGGTCGGACAGGGGCGGGCAAGAGACCCAGTACTTC.

V usage is TRBV4-3 and J usage is TRBJ1-1, with D tentatively TRBD1 (5 bases). There are 14 residues in the CDR3. V gave up 0 bases and J gave up 0 bases, with 5 bases separating them. Germline CDR1 reads LGHNA; CDR2 reads YSLEER. For the CDR3, the DNA is TGCGCCAGCAGCCAAGAGGGACTGAACACTGAAGCTTTCTTT. Its protein product is CASSQEGLNTEAFF.

The chain recombines TRBV19 with TRBJ2-1, with TRBD1 matching over 10 bases. J gave up 12 bases and V 3 bases, and 8 bases lay outside the gene matches. Germline values: CDR1 LNHDA, CDR2 SQIVND (reference sequence). The CDR3 runs to 14 residues. The CDR3 DNA sequence: TGTGCCAGTAGTATCGCGGGACAGGGGACCGGGCAGTTCTTC. It translates to CASSIAGQGTGQFF.

The sample holds one count of this clone. V is TRBV19 and J is TRBJ1-5; the D gene is possibly TRBD1 (6 bases). CDR3 length: 13 residues. Germline-derived CDR1 and CDR2 are LNHDA and SQIVND (reference sequence). The V and J ends lost 3 bases and 4 bases respectively, with 7 bases between them. The CDR3 region has the DNA TGTGCCAGTAGTATGCAGGGGAATCAGCCCCAGCATTTT. Translated, it gives CASSMQGNQPQHF.

The J gene is TRBJ1-2, the V gene TRBV28; 10 positions match TRBD1. The V gene's germline CDR1 is MDHEN and CDR2 SYDVKM. This CDR3 contains 13 residues. Trimming cost V 6 bases and J 8 bases; bases outside gene matches: 6. CDR3 sequence: CASRDRGGRGYTF. The CDR3 coding sequence is TGTGCCAGCAGGGACAGGGGGGGAAGGGGCTACACCTTC.

The gene calls are TRBV6-5 and TRBJ2-1, with D unclear. Germline V gives CDR1 MNHEY, CDR2 SVGAGI. The CDR3 spans 14 residues. Deletions cut 0 bases from V and 6 bases from J, with 9 bases between. CDR3 in amino acids: CASSYSSGLNEQFF. DNA for the CDR3: TGTGCCAGCAGTTACTCGTCCGGCCTCAATGAGCAGTTCTTC.

The chain carries TRBV30 and TRBJ2-5; 9 bases align to TRBD2. The CDR3 has 17 residues. The V segment lost 1 base and the J segment 6 bases; nucleotides outside the gene matches: 15. Germline loops: CDR1 GTSNPN, CDR2 SVGIG (reference sequence). The CDR3 loop is CAWSGRRDSGSEKTQYF. DNA of the CDR3: TGTGCCTGGAGTGGACGGAGGGATAGCGGGAGTGAGAAGACCCAGTACTTC.

This sequence joins TRBV4-3 and TRBJ2-1; tentative D call: TRBD2 (6 bases). Germline-derived CDR1 and CDR2 are LGHNA and YSLEER. CDR3 size: 15 residues. V lost 0 bases to trimming and J lost 4 bases, with 10 bases between them. CDR3 bases: TGCGCCAGCAGCCAAGAGCGGGACCCTTACAATGAGCAGTTCTTC. Its translation is CASSQERDPYNEQFF.

V is TRBV7-9 and J is TRBJ1-5, with TRBD1 matching over 8 bases. The CDR3 is made up of 16 amino acids. The V segment lost 1 base and the J segment 8 bases; nucleotides outside the gene matches: 10. CDR1 SEHNR and CDR2 FQNEAQ come from the germline V gene (reference sequence). Written as DNA, the CDR3 is TGTGCCAGCAGCTTAGGGGACCGACAGGGGAACGAGCCCCAGCATTTT. Amino acid sequence: CASSLGDRQGNEPQHF.

The V and J genes are TRBV18 and TRBJ1-2; D unresolved. Germline V CDR1 and CDR2: KGHSH, LQKENI. Trimming shortened V by 2 bases and J by 4 bases, and 14 bases separated the two germline ends. CDR3 length: 15 residues. The CDR3 bases are TGTGCCAGCTCACCATCGGGTCTGGACTCCTATGGCTACACCTTC. It codes for CASSPSGLDSYGYTF.

V and J are TRBV5-4 and TRBJ1-1; the D is unclear. CDR3 length: 15 amino acids. Trimming removed 1 base at V and 1 base at J, with 11 bases between. In germline, CDR1 is SGHNT, CDR2 YYREEE (reference sequence). This CDR3 reads CASSLSVGRNTEAFF. For the CDR3, the DNA is TGTGCCAGCAGCTTGTCTGTTGGCCGGAACACTGAAGCTTTCTTT.

This clone has just one count. V and J are TRBV19 and TRBJ2-7; 12 positions match TRBD2. CDR3 length: 15 residues. Per germline, CDR1 LNHDA and CDR2 SQIVND (reference sequence). V trimming: 6 bases; J trimming: 5 bases; junction bases outside the gene matches: 8. The CDR3, as DNA: TGTGCCAGTAGCTCCCGGACTAGCGGGAAGGACGAGCAGTACTTC. This gives the protein CASSSRTSGKDEQYF.

The chain uses TRBV27 and TRBJ2-7; 11 bases map to TRBD2. Looked up from germline, CDR1 is MNHEY and CDR2 is SMNVEV (reference sequence). The CDR3 covers 15 residues. The ends lost 7 bases at V and 3 bases at J; junction bases unmatched: 8. The CDR3 nucleotides are TGTGCCAGCACCTCGGTGGGGACTAGCGGCTACGAGCAGTACTTC. Protein product: CASTSVGTSGYEQYF.

A single count supports this clone. The J gene is TRBJ2-5, the V gene TRBV18; 8 bases match TRBD1. Looked up from germline, CDR1 is KGHSH and CDR2 is LQKENI. The CDR3 has 16 residues. V lost 0 bases and J lost 2; bases outside the gene matches: 5. CDR3 residues: CASSPPFDRGQETQYF. The DNA of the CDR3 is TGTGCCAGCTCACCACCTTTCGACAGGGGACAAGAGACCCAGTACTTC.

This clone was seen a single time. The chain has TRBV14 and TRBJ2-7; 7 bases match TRBD1. The CDR3 loop spans 12 amino acids. Trimming took 4 bases from V and 11 from J; bases not matched to a gene: 8. CDR1 and CDR2 from the germline V gene are SGHDN and FVKESK. CDR3 in amino acids: CASSRSSGQKYF. The CDR3 DNA sequence: TGTGCCAGCAGCCGCTCCTCGGGACAGAAGTACTTC. Together with reference TRBV14 and TRBJ2-7, the CDR3 gives the full variable domain: EAGVTQFPSHSVIEKGQTVTLRCDPISGHDNLYWYRRVMGKEIKFLLHFVKESKQDESGMPNNRFLAERTGGTYSTLKVQPAELEDSGVYFCASSRSSGQKYFGPGTRLTVT.

This chain joins TRBV19 and TRBJ2-4, with 12 bases that match TRBD1. The CDR3 consists of 16 residues. The V segment lost 5 bases and the J segment 8 bases; nucleotides outside the gene matches: 10. The germline CDR1 and CDR2 sequences are LNHDA and SQIVND (reference sequence). The CDR3 DNA follows: TGTGCCAGTAGTCCCCCGGGACAGGGGGCCGGGGACATTCAGTACTTC. Its protein is CASSPPGQGAGDIQYF.

V and J are TRBV28 and TRBJ1-5, with a possible D match to TRBD1 (5 bases). V lost 3 bases and J 1 base, leaving 10 bases between the germline ends. CDR3 size: 15 residues. CDR1 and CDR2 (germline): MDHEN, SYDVKM. CDR3 protein: CASSLVWGSNQPQHF. CDR3 in DNA: TGTGCCAGCAGTTTGGTTTGGGGGAGCAATCAGCCCCAGCATTTT.

The chain has TRBV30 and TRBJ2-1; D is perhaps TRBD2 (6 bases). The V end was cut by 3 bases, the J end by 7 bases, with 13 bases between. This CDR3 is 13 amino acids long. The V gene's germline CDR1 is GTSNPN and CDR2 SVGIG (reference sequence). CDR3 coding DNA: TGTGCCTGGAGCGGGGGATATTCGAATGAGCAGTTCTTC. Its translation: CAWSGGYSNEQFF.